The 4 T cell receptor beta chains in this list originate from one sample, sequenced in a study of T cells in Graves' hyperthyroidism and ophthalmopathy. RNA transcripts served as the template for amplifying TCR beta CDR3 regions. The study used the HTBI primer set for a first-round RT-PCR of the TCR CDR3. Via MiXCR, TCRdb re-called the multiplex PCR reads, giving one row per CDR3 protein. The table records roughly 570,000 distinct CDR3 sequences, just over 45% of them present only once. The specimen sequenced was peripheral blood or thyroid tissue (not recorded which). The source is an adult woman with Graves' disease, either hyperthyroidism or ophthalmopathy (not recorded which).

On this clonotype itself: The CDR3 does not close with the conserved phenylalanine or tryptophan, likely indicating a read error. The limits of the CDR3 on the DNA are not certain, so only TCRdb's listed CDR3 is given. The J gene is TRBJ2-5, the V gene TRBV12-3 or TRBV12-4. The CDR3 has 8 amino acids, counting both end residues. The CDR3 protein is CASSSHPL.

This clonotype was recorded many times. The CDR3 coding sequence is TGCGCCAGCAGCTTGGATCCGTCTGGGTATACCGGGGAGCTGTTTTTT. This gives the protein CASSLDPSGYTGELFF. The chain combines TRBV5-1 with TRBJ2-2; D is ambiguous. Trimming cost V 0 bases and J 5 bases, with 14 bases left between them. The CDR3 extends over 16 amino acids. In germline, CDR1 is SGHRS, CDR2 YFSETQ.

The J gene is TRBJ1-2, the V gene TRBV29-1; D call uncertain. The CDR3 contains 12 residues. V gave up 6 bases and J gave up 8 bases, with 16 bases separating them. The germline gives CDR1 SQVTM, CDR2 ANQGSEA. The chain's CDR3 is CSVSDGSRGYTF. For the CDR3, the DNA is TGCAGCGTGTCGGACGGGAGTAGGGGCTACACCTTC.

This clonotype was picked up many times. The V call is TRBV12-3 or TRBV12-4, the J call TRBJ2-7; no reliable D call. The CDR3 is made up of 14 amino acids. V was cut by 7 bases and J by 0 bases, with 13 bases left in between. The CDR3 reads CASTPQGSSYEQYF. CDR3 sequence (DNA): TGTGCCAGCACCCCACAAGGAAGCTCCTACGAGCAGTACTTC.